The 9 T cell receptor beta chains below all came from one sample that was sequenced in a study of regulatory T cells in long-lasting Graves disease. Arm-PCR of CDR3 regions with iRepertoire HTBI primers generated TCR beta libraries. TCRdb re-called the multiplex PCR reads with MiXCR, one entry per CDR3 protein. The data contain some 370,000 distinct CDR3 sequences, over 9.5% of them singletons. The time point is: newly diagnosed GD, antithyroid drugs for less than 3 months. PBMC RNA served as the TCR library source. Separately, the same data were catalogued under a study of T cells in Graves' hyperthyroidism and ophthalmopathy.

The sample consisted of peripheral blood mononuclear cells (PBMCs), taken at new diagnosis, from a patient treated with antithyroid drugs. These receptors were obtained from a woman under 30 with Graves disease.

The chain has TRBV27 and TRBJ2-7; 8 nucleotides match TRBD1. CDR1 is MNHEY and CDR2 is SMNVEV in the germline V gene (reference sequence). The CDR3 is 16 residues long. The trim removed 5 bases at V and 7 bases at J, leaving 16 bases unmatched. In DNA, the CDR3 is TGTGCCAGCAGTCCCCAGTTTTACAGGGGGGTAATAGAGCAGTACTTC. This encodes CASSPQFYRGVIEQYF.

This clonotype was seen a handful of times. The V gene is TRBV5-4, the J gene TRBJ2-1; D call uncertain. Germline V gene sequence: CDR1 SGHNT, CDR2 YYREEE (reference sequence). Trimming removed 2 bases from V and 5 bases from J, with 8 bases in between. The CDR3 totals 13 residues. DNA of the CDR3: TGTGCCAGCAGCTTCGGGCTTCACAATGAGCAGTTCTTC. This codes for CASSFGLHNEQFF.

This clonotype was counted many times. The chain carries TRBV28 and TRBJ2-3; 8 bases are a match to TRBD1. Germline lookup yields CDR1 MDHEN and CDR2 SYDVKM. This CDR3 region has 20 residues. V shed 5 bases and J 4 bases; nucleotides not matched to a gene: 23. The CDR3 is CASSSGTGLFFVRPSDTQYF. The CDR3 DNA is TGTGCCAGCAGTAGTGGGACAGGCCTCTTCTTCGTCCGCCCGTCAGATACGCAGTATTTT. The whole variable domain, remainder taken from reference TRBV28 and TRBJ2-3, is DVKVTQSSRYLVKRTGEKVFLECVQDMDHENMFWYRQDPGLGLRLIYFSYDVKMKEKGDIPEGYSVSREKKERFSLILESASTNQTSMYLCASSSGTGLFFVRPSDTQYFGPGTRLTVL.

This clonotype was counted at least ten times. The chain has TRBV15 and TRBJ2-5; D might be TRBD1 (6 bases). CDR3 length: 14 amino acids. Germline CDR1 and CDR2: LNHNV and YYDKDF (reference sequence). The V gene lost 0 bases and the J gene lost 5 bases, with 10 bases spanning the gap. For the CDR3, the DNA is TGTGCCACCAGCAGAGACAGAAGGGGGGAGACCCAGTACTTC. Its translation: CATSRDRRGETQYF.

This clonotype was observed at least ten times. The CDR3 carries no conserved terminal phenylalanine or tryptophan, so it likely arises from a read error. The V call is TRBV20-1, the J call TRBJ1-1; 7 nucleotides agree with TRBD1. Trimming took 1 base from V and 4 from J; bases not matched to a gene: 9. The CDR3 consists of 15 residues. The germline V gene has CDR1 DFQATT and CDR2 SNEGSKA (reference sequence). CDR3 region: CSARVSAGGSTEAFL. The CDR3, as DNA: TGCAGTGCTAGAGTGTCGGCAGGGGGGAGCACTGAAGCTTTCCTT.

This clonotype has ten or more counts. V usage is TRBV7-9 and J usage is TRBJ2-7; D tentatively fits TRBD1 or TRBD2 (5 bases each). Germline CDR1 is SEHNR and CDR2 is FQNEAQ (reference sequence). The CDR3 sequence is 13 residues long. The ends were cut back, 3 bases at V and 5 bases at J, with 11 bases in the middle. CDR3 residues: CASSFREGNEQYF. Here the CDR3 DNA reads TGTGCCAGCAGCTTCCGAGAGGGGAACGAGCAGTACTTC.

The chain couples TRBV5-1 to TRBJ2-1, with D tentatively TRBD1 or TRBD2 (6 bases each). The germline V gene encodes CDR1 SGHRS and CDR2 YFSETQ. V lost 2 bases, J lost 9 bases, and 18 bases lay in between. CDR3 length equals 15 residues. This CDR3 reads CASSFRGVGGGEQFF. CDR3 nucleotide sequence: TGCGCCAGCAGCTTTCGCGGGGTCGGGGGCGGTGAGCAGTTCTTC. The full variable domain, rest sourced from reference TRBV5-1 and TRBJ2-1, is KAGVTQTPRYLIKTRGQQVTLSCSPISGHRSVSWYQQTPGQGLQFLFEYFSETQRNKGNFPGRFSGRQFSNSRSEMNVSTLELGDSALYLCASSFRGVGGGEQFFGPGTRLTVL.

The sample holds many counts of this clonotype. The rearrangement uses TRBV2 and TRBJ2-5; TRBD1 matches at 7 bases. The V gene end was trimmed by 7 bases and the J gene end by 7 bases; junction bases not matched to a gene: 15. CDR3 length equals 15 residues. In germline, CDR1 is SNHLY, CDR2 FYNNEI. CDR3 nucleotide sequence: TGTGCCAGCACCTCATTTAGGGGGCCCGCCGGGACCCAGTACTTC. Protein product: CASTSFRGPAGTQYF.

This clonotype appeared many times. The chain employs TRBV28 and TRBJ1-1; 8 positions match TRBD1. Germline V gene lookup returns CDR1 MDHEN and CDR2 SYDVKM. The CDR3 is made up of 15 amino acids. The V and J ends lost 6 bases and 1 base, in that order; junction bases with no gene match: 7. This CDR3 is CASSRIGQGNTEAFF. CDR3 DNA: TGTGCCAGCAGCCGCATTGGACAGGGGAACACTGAAGCTTTCTTT.